These 21 T cell receptor beta chains were sequenced from one sample in a study of T cells after yellow fever vaccination. MiXCR, applied by TCRdb to the 5' RACE reads, yields one record per CDR3 protein. The table lists some 400,000 distinct CDR3 sequences, approximately 5.7% of them singletons. The sequencing used PBMCs, collected 5 days after the yellow fever booster vaccination. The receptors stem from a young man who received the YFV17D yellow fever vaccine.

This clonotype has ten or more counts. Here the CDR3 reads CATGSGPYNEQFF. CDR3 nucleotides: TGTGCCACCGGGAGCGGACCCTACAATGAGCAGTTCTTC. The chain has TRBV15 and TRBJ2-1; a possible D gene is TRBD2 (5 bases). The CDR3 runs to 13 residues. Germline loops: CDR1 LNHNV, CDR2 YYDKDF (reference sequence). Trimming removed 8 bases from V and 2 bases from J, with 10 bases in between. The full variable domain, rest sourced from reference TRBV15 and TRBJ2-1, is DAMVIQNPRYQVTQFGKPVTLSCSQTLNHNVMYWYQQKSSQAPKLLFHYYDKDFNNEADTPDNFQSRRPNTSFCFLDIRSPGLGDTAMYLCATGSGPYNEQFFGPGTRLTVL.

This clonotype has a count of ten or more. The chain is built from TRBV6-5 and TRBJ2-2; the match to TRBD1 covers 9 bases. V trimming: 4 bases; J trimming: 3 bases; junction bases outside the gene matches: 3. Germline CDR1 reads MNHEY; CDR2 reads SVGAGI. CDR3 size: 15 residues. The CDR3 bases are TGTGCCAGCAGTTTGGGGACAGGGTACACCGGGGAGCTGTTTTTT. Residues: CASSLGTGYTGELFF.

The CDR3 DNA reads as TGCAGTGCTAGCAGTTTGGGTCGTGGCGGGGAGCTGTTTTTT. It codes for CSASSLGRGGELFF. J is TRBJ2-2 and V is TRBV20-1; D remains unclear. V was pared by 3 bases and J by 7 bases, with 15 bases between. The CDR3 sequence is 14 residues long. Germline CDR1 DFQATT, CDR2 SNEGSKA (reference sequence).

This clonotype turned up a few times. The chain carries TRBV7-9 and TRBJ1-5; D might be TRBD1 (5 bases). In germline, CDR1 is SEHNR, CDR2 FQNEAQ (reference sequence). The CDR3 sequence is 14 residues long. Trimming removed 4 bases at V and 5 bases at J, with 12 bases between. As DNA, the CDR3 is TGTGCCAGCAGCTCGGGACTTCGGGATCAGCCCCAGCATTTT. Its protein product is CASSSGLRDQPQHF.

This clonotype was found many times. The V call is TRBV25-1, the J call TRBJ2-7; D possibly corresponds to TRBD2 (6 bases). This CDR3 spans 12 amino acids. V shed 8 bases and J shed 5 bases, with 13 bases lying between them. In germline, CDR1 is MGHDK, CDR2 SYGVNS. CDR3 DNA sequence: TGTGCCAGCCAGAGCTGGGGGGACGAGCAGTACTTC. It translates to CASQSWGDEQYF.

This clonotype was detected many times. The V call is TRBV29-1, the J call TRBJ2-7; no reliable D call. This CDR3 is built from 11 residues. The V end was cut by 5 bases, the J end by 5 bases, with 10 bases between. Germline V CDR1 and CDR2: SQVTM, ANQGSEA. The chain's CDR3 is CSVSLGNEQYF. In DNA form, the CDR3 reads TGCAGCGTTAGTCTGGGAAACGAGCAGTACTTC.

The sample holds many counts of this clonotype. The chain links TRBV7-2 to TRBJ2-5, with a possible D match to TRBD2 (5 bases). This CDR3 is 15 amino acids long. From germline, CDR1 is SGHTA and CDR2 FQGNSA. Between the trimmed V and J ends, which lost 0 bases and 2 bases, there was a span of 10 bases. The CDR3 loop reads CASSLARVQQETQYF. CDR3 bases: TGTGCCAGCAGCTTAGCGCGGGTCCAACAAGAGACCCAGTACTTC.

This clonotype came up many times. V usage is TRBV21-1 and J usage is TRBJ2-7; TRBD2, as called in the table, went unchecked against the DNA. TRBV21-1 is annotated as a pseudogene. CDR3 length: 16 amino acids. CDR3 sequence: CASSTSSRTLAYEQYF. The CDR3 bases are TGTGCCAGCAGCACCTCATCCAGGACCCTGGCCTACGAGCAGTACTTC.

The chain recombines TRBV10-3 with TRBJ2-7; 8 positions agree with TRBD1. CDR1 ENHRY and CDR2 SYGVKD come from the germline V gene. This CDR3 has 13 amino acids. The V gene end was trimmed by 7 bases and the J gene end by 3 bases; junction bases not matched to a gene: 5. DNA of the CDR3: TGTGCCATCAAGGGGGGACAGGACTACGAGCAGTACTTC. Translation gives CAIKGGQDYEQYF.

In this sample, this clonotype turned up many times. The chain couples TRBV6-2 or TRBV6-3 to TRBJ1-1; D is perhaps TRBD1 (5 bases). CDR1 and CDR2 from the germline V gene are MNHEY and SVGEGT. The CDR3 extends over 13 amino acids. V was cut by 6 bases and J by 8 bases, with 16 bases left in between. Written as DNA, the CDR3 is TGTGCCAGCAGCGACGACAGTCTAACCGAAGCTTTCTTT. As protein: CASSDDSLTEAFF.

This clonotype has at least ten counts. V and J are TRBV7-9 and TRBJ2-7; no clear D. The CDR3 spans 12 residues. CDR1 is SEHNR and CDR2 is FQNEAQ in the germline V gene (reference sequence). Trimming stripped 1 base from V and 3 bases from J, with 4 bases between. The chain's CDR3 is CASSLGDYEQYF. In DNA, the CDR3 is TGTGCCAGCAGCTTAGGGGACTACGAGCAGTACTTC.

This clonotype was counted ten times or more. This chain links TRBV5-1 with TRBJ2-7; TRBD1 matches 8 bases. CDR1 is SGHRS and CDR2 is YFSETQ in the germline V gene. The CDR3 spans 13 residues. Trimming cost V 2 bases and J 6 bases; bases outside gene matches: 4. DNA of the CDR3: TGCGCCAGCAGCTTAGGACAGGGACTCGAGCAGTACTTC. Protein product: CASSLGQGLEQYF.

This clonotype was counted at least ten times. The chain uses TRBV7-9 and TRBJ2-1; no firm D call. Germline CDR1 SEHNR, CDR2 FQNEAQ (reference sequence). The CDR3 has 12 amino acids. The V end lost 4 bases, the J end lost 9 bases, and 10 bases lay between the germline ends. The CDR3 spells CASSSTSIEQFF. The CDR3 DNA reads as TGTGCCAGCAGCTCGACAAGTATTGAGCAGTTCTTC.

This clonotype was observed many times. The CDR3 nucleotides are TGTGCCAGCAGCCGCCGACTAGCGGGACTACAAGAGACCCAGTACTTC. Its translation: CASSRRLAGLQETQYF. The rearrangement links TRBV14 to TRBJ2-5, with 11 bases fitting TRBD2. V lost 4 bases and J lost 2; bases outside the gene matches: 6. The CDR3 is made up of 16 amino acids. The germline gives CDR1 SGHDN, CDR2 FVKESK. Full variable domain (outside the CDR3, taken from reference TRBV14 and TRBJ2-5): EAGVTQFPSHSVIEKGQTVTLRCDPISGHDNLYWYRRVMGKEIKFLLHFVKESKQDESGMPNNRFLAERTGGTYSTLKVQPAELEDSGVYFCASSRRLAGLQETQYFGPGTRLLVL.

This chain connects TRBV5-5 to TRBJ2-1; D call uncertain. Germline loops: CDR1 SGHKS, CDR2 YYEKEE (reference sequence). Trimming stripped 9 bases from V and 5 bases from J, with 15 bases between. The CDR3 loop spans 13 amino acids. The CDR3 loop is CAMGPMSDNEQFF. Written as DNA, the CDR3 is TGTGCCATGGGCCCTATGTCGGACAATGAGCAGTTCTTC.

Many counts were recorded for this clonotype. The chain couples TRBV20-1 to TRBJ2-7; the D gene is possibly TRBD2 (6 bases). This CDR3 spans 14 amino acids. Trimming pared 5 bases from V and 3 bases from J, leaving 17 bases between. The germline V gene has CDR1 DFQATT and CDR2 SNEGSKA (reference sequence). The CDR3 protein is CSADSGTEGYEQYF. CDR3 nucleotide sequence: TGCAGTGCTGACTCCGGGACTGAAGGCTACGAGCAGTACTTC.

In its sample, this clonotype was seen a few times. The rearrangement uses TRBV6-2 or TRBV6-3 and TRBJ1-5; D uncertain. The CDR3 covers 15 residues. Germline-derived CDR1 and CDR2 are MNHEY and SVGEGT. V shed 0 bases and J shed 4 bases, with 10 bases lying between them. The CDR3 is CASSYSSWGNQPQHF. Written as DNA, the CDR3 is TGTGCCAGCAGTTACTCGAGTTGGGGTAATCAGCCCCAGCATTTT.

This clonotype was counted between two and nine times. The chain carries TRBV6-1 and TRBJ1-5, with no clear D. This CDR3 has 14 residues. Germline CDR1 MNHNS, CDR2 SASEGT. Trimming took off 7 bases at V and 4 bases at J, with 14 bases between the two ends. CDR3 DNA sequence: TGTGCCAGCAACGTGTCCGACCTTAATCAGCCCCAGCATTTT. Translation gives CASNVSDLNQPQHF.

CDR3 loop: CASTGTDVYEQYF. The DNA for the CDR3 is TGTGCCAGCACCGGGACCGACGTTTACGAGCAGTACTTC. The rearrangement joins TRBV28 to TRBJ2-7; either TRBD1 or TRBD2 may fit D (5 bases each). The V end lost 7 bases, the J end lost 4 bases, and 14 bases lay between the germline ends. Germline CDR1 is MDHEN and CDR2 is SYDVKM. The CDR3 has 13 residues. Variable domain in full (rest from reference TRBV28 and TRBJ2-7): DVKVTQSSRYLVKRTGEKVFLECVQDMDHENMFWYRQDPGLGLRLIYFSYDVKMKEKGDIPEGYSVSREKKERFSLILESASTNQTSMYLCASTGTDVYEQYFGPGTRLTVT.

The CDR3 loop reads CASSLAGQSSYNEQFF. CDR3 nucleotides: TGTGCCAGCAGCTTAGCGGGACAAAGCTCCTACAATGAGCAGTTCTTC. The chain combines TRBV7-8 with TRBJ2-1; tentative D call: TRBD1 (6 bases). This CDR3 has 16 residues. V was shortened by 0 bases and J by 0 bases, with 9 bases between the two germline ends. CDR1 and CDR2 from the germline V gene are SGHVS and FQNEAQ.

This clonotype was seen a few times. The V call is TRBV7-9, the J call TRBJ2-7, with 12 positions matching TRBD1. The J segment lost 6 bases and the V segment lost 6 bases, leaving 9 bases of the junction unmatched. Germline CDR1 is SEHNR and CDR2 is FQNEAQ (reference sequence). This CDR3 has 15 amino acids. The CDR3 nucleotides read TGTGCCAGCAGTCCAGCGGGGACAGGGGGCATCGAGCAGTACTTC. Its protein product is CASSPAGTGGIEQYF. Based on the CDR3 plus reference TRBV7-9 and TRBJ2-7, the full variable domain is DTGVSQNPRHKITKRGQNVTFRCDPISEHNRLYWYRQTLGQGPEFLTYFQNEAQLEKSRLLSDRFSAERPKGSFSTLEIQRTEQGDSAMYLCASSPAGTGGIEQYFGPGTRLTVT.